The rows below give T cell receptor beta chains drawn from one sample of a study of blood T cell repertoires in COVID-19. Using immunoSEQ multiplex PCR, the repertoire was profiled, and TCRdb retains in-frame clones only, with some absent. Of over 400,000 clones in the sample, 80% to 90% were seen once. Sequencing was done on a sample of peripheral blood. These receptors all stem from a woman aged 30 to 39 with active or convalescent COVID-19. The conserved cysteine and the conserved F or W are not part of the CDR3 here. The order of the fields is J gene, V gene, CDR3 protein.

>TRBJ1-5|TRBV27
ASSFDRGQPQH
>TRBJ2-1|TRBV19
ASSTLGREQF
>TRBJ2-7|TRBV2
ASSKGPGYEQY
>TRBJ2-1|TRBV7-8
ASRPGGGNEQF
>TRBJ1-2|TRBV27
ASSPDRVNYGYT
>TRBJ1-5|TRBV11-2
ASSPSPLGGNQPQH
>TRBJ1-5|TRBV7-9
ASSLNRAGNQPQH
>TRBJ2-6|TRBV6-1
ASSEGSSGANVLT
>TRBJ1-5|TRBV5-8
ASSADNNQPQH
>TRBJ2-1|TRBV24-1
ATSDSAGGAGFYNEQF
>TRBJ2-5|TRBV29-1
SVEASGQTQY
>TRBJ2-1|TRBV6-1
ASSDLQGSKISYNEQF
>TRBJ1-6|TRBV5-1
ASSLDGSSYNSPLH
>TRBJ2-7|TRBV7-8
ASSPGLAGNEQY
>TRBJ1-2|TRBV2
ASSEAHGTGGDGYT
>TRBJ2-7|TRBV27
ASSPRAGISYEQY
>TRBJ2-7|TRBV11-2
ASSPSRAGSSYEQY
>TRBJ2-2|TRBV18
ASSPTSGDTGELF
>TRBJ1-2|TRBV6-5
ATIGVGQRYT
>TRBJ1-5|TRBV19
ASSPLVSNQPQH
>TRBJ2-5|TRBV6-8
ASRSISRGSEETQY
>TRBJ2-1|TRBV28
ASSSPGLDGYNEQF
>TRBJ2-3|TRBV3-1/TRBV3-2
ASSRLAGADTQY
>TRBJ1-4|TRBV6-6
ASSRGFNNEKLF
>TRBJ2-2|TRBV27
ASELKRGVNTGELF
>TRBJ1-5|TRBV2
ASGRTDQPQH
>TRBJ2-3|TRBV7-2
ASSPRLAGDGTDTQY
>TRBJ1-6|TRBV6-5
ASSFRDDNSPLH
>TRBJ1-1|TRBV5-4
ASSRQENTEAF
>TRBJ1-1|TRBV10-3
AIGDSPPDWAF
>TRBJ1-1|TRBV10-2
ASTGGKTGINTEAF
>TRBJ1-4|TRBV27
ASRMQGVGEKLF
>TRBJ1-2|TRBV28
ASSPSDRARFGYT
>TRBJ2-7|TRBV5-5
ASASSTHSSYEQY
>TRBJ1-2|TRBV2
ASSIGQGSPYGYT
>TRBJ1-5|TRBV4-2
ASSQDTGGPQPQH
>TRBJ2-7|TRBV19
ASSIEAGETYEQY
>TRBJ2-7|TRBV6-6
ASGPGQGSYEQY
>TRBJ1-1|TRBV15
ATSMEGMNTEAF
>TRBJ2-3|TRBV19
ASSPARAGGTNTQY
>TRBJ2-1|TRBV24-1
ATSAGGWENEQF
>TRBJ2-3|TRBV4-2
ASSQDLAGGPTDTQY
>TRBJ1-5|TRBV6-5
ASSYSEANQPQH